A selection of T cell receptor beta chains follows, all from one sample in a study of STAT3 mutations in large granular lymphocyte leukemia. Profiled with immunoSEQ multiplex PCR; TCRdb holds only in-frame clones, not every one. The table records 40,000 to 50,000 clones, approximately 78% of them present only once. Specimen: PBMCs. Source of these receptors: a human donor with T large granular lymphocyte leukemia. Some clones in this sample may be carry-over from other donors' samples. The CDR3 runs from the conserved cysteine through the conserved F or W. A D gene is named only where the DNA matches it firmly. For some rows the clone size is stated as once, few or many, or as a class when expanded; others skip it.

cdr3_aa,cdr3_nt,v_call,clone_size,j_call,d_call
CASSLAGGGNTEAFF,TGCGCCAGCAGCTTGGCGGGGGGCGGGAACACTGAAGCTTTCTTT,TRBV5-1,NA,TRBJ1-1,NA
CATASYFNQPQHF,TGTGCCACCGCCAGCTATTTCAATCAGCCCCAGCATTTT,TRBV19,once,TRBJ1-5,NA
CASSDRGAGTEAFF,TGTGCCAGCAGTGATAGAGGGGCGGGCACTGAAGCTTTCTTT,TRBV2,NA,TRBJ1-1,NA
CASSPSLQPQHF,TGTGCCAGCAGTCCAAGTCTTCAGCCCCAGCATTTT,TRBV28,NA,TRBJ1-5,NA
CASSLTGDYEKLFF,TGTGCCAGCAGCCTGACAGGGGATTACGAAAAACTGTTTTTT,TRBV7-9,NA,TRBJ1-4,TRBD1
CASSLGQEMYNEQFF,TGTGCCAGCTCCCTCGGACAGGAGATGTACAATGAGCAGTTCTTC,TRBV18,NA,TRBJ2-1,TRBD1
CASSMGRNTEAFF,TGTGCCAGTAGTATGGGTCGGAACACTGAAGCTTTCTTT,TRBV19,few,TRBJ1-1,NA
CASSGGTGWTIGELFF,TGCGCCAGCAGCGGAGGGACAGGGTGGACGATCGGGGAGCTGTTTTTT,TRBV5-1,NA,TRBJ2-2,TRBD1
CATSSGQGAGEKLFF,TGTGCCACCAGCAGCGGACAGGGGGCGGGCGAAAAACTGTTTTTT,TRBV15,NA,TRBJ1-4,TRBD1
CASSPGQGPEKLFF,TGTGCCAGCTCACCCGGACAGGGGCCGGAAAAACTGTTTTTT,TRBV18,NA,TRBJ1-4,TRBD1
CASSFTSGDTNTEAFF,TGTGCCAGCTCTTTCACGTCGGGAGACACAAACACTGAAGCTTTCTTT,TRBV18,NA,TRBJ1-1,NA
CASSFSREAGNTIYF,TGTGCCAGCAGTTTTTCCAGGGAGGCTGGAAACACCATATATTTT,TRBV27,NA,TRBJ1-3,NA
CASSPEPALNSPLHF,TGCGCCAGCAGCCCCGAGCCGGCCCTCAATTCACCCCTCCACTTT,TRBV4-3,NA,TRBJ1-6,NA
CASRPPDRGNNQPQHF,TGTGCCAGCCGACCCCCGGACAGGGGGAACAATCAGCCCCAGCATTTT,TRBV14,NA,TRBJ1-5,TRBD1
CASSFRTGVEKLFF,TGTGCCAGCAGTTTCCGGACAGGGGTTGAAAAACTGTTTTTT,TRBV28,NA,TRBJ1-4,TRBD1
CASSEGRNNSPLHF,TGTGCCAGCAGTGAAGGGCGAAATAATTCACCCCTCCACTTT,TRBV2,once,TRBJ1-6,NA
CASSTTGLNTEAFF,TGTGCCAGTAGTACGACAGGGCTAAACACTGAAGCTTTCTTT,TRBV19,NA,TRBJ1-1,TRBD1
CAISESTSSDGYTF,TGTGCCATCAGTGAGTCGACTTCCTCAGATGGCTACACCTTC,TRBV10-3,NA,TRBJ1-2,NA
CASSLLRASYEQYF,TGTGCCAGCAGCTTACTGAGGGCTTCTTACGAGCAGTACTTC,TRBV13,NA,TRBJ2-7,NA
CASSQGGGATDTQYF,TGCGCCAGCAGCCAAGGTGGAGGAGCCACAGATACGCAGTATTTT,TRBV4-1,once,TRBJ2-3,NA
CASRAGGYGYTF,TGTGCCAGCAGGGCAGGGGGCTATGGCTACACCTTC,TRBV2,NA,TRBJ1-2,TRBD1
CASSLEGEQPQHF,TGTGCCAGCAGCCTAGAAGGGGAACAGCCCCAGCATTTT,TRBV5-4,NA,TRBJ1-5,NA
CASSFTKARELFF,TGTGCCAGCAGCTTTACGAAAGCTCGGGAGCTGTTTTTT,TRBV11-2,once,TRBJ2-2,NA
CASSSGTDPWDSPLHF,TGTGCCAGCAGCTCCGGGACGGACCCATGGGATTCACCCCTCCACTTT,TRBV7-6,NA,TRBJ1-6,NA
CASSIMGGTWYGYTF,TGTGCCAGTAGTATTATGGGAGGAACGTGGTATGGCTACACCTTC,TRBV19,few,TRBJ1-2,NA
CASSLLSTDTQYF,TGTGCCAGCAGCTTATTAAGCACAGATACGCAGTATTTT,TRBV7-9,few,TRBJ2-3,NA
CASSPTEGFYSGEQFF,TGTGCCAGCAGCCCGACGGAAGGTTTTTACTCGGGTGAGCAGTTCTTC,TRBV7-9,NA,TRBJ2-1,NA
CASRGGQLQETQYF,TGTGCCAGCAGGGGGGGACAGCTTCAAGAGACCCAGTACTTC,TRBV28,NA,TRBJ2-5,NA
CASSWAGGGTGELFF,TGCGCCAGCAGCTGGGCCGGGGGAGGAACCGGGGAGCTGTTTTTT,TRBV5-1,NA,TRBJ2-2,NA
CASSDRVEQPQHF,TGTGCCAGCAGCGACAGGGTGGAACAGCCCCAGCATTTT,TRBV7-9,NA,TRBJ1-5,TRBD1
CASKLAGVHEQFF,TGCGCCAGCAAACTAGCGGGGGTGCATGAGCAGTTCTTC,TRBV10-2,NA,TRBJ2-1,TRBD2
CASSSRDRVGYTF,TGTGCCAGCAGCAGCCGGGACAGGGTTGGCTACACCTTC,TRBV5-4,NA,TRBJ1-2,TRBD1
CASSLVRGHNNQPQHF,TGTGCCAGCAGCTTAGTAAGAGGACACAACAATCAGCCCCAGCATTTT,TRBV7-2,NA,TRBJ1-5,NA
CASSEVPSGGTNEQFF,TGTGCCAGCAGTGAGGTTCCTAGCGGGGGTACCAATGAGCAGTTCTTC,TRBV6-1,NA,TRBJ2-1,TRBD2
CASSLEGTGPSPLHF,TGTGCCAGCAGCTTAGAGGGGACAGGGCCTTCCCCCCTCCACTTT,TRBV7-2,NA,TRBJ1-6,TRBD1
CASSVEAADTSTDTQYF,TGTGCCAGCAGCGTAGAGGCAGCCGATACTAGCACAGATACGCAGTATTTT,TRBV9,NA,TRBJ2-3,NA
CASSEIQGTSNQPQHF,TGTGCCAGCAGTGAGATACAGGGCACCAGCAATCAGCCCCAGCATTTT,TRBV2,NA,TRBJ1-5,NA